The clone carrying this TCR beta chain was recorded a few times. CDR1 is WSHSY and CDR2 is SAAADI in the germline V gene. The junction had 10 bases not matched to a gene; V was cut back by 6 bases and J by 7 bases. This CDR3 region has 15 residues. The sample comes from a study of T-cell reconstitution after alpha-beta-depleted transplantation in children. Unique molecular identifiers were used in preparing the TCRbeta library. TCRdb used MiXCR to reprocess the PCR reads, holding one entry per CDR3 protein. The sample lists roughly 500,000 distinct CDR3 sequences; approximately 32% were seen once. The specimen comprised PBMCs from the stem cell graft donor, sampled from the stem cell graft. The receptor was derived from a human donor who donated a stem cell graft to a child with aplastic anemia. The chain carries TRBV10-2 and TRBJ2-1; 9 bases line up with TRBD2. Here the CDR3 reads CASRPTAGGPNEQFF. The DNA for the CDR3 is TGCGCCAGCAGGCCCACGGCGGGAGGGCCAAATGAGCAGTTCTTC.